The 14 T cell receptor beta chains below come from one sample, sequenced in a study of blood T cell repertoires in COVID-19. Libraries were prepared by immunoSEQ multiplex PCR; TCRdb keeps only in-frame clonotypes and omits some of them. The data show around 400,000 clones, 80% to 95% seen once. Source material: PBMCs or T cells enriched from blood (not recorded which). The receptors were sampled from a woman aged 35 to 49 who had been exposed to COVID-19.

The V call is TRBV2, the J call TRBJ1-1, with D tentatively TRBD1 (6 bases). The CDR3 is 13 residues long. Per the germline V gene, CDR1 is SNHLY and CDR2 is FYNNEI. The V end lost 6 bases, the J end lost 12 bases, and 20 bases lay between the germline ends. The CDR3 coding sequence is TGTGCCAGCAGGTCGTCCAGGGGAGGGGGAACTTTCTTT. It translates to CASRSSRGGGTFF.

CDR3 region: CAIRPGLAGGRETQYF. In DNA, the CDR3 is TGTGCCATCAGGCCGGGACTAGCGGGGGGGCGAGAGACCCAGTACTTC. The rearrangement links TRBV10-3 to TRBJ2-5; TRBD2 matches at 16 bases. The CDR3 contains 16 residues. The trim removed 6 bases at V and 4 bases at J, leaving 5 bases unmatched. Germline CDR1 ENHRY, CDR2 SYGVKD.

This chain joins TRBV18 and TRBJ1-1; 9 bases fit TRBD1. Unmatched junction bases numbered 5, after V lost 2 bases and J lost 7 bases. The CDR3 runs to 14 residues. Per the germline V gene, CDR1 is KGHSH and CDR2 is LQKENI. CDR3 sequence reads: CASSPRDRVIEAFF. The CDR3 DNA is TGTGCCAGCTCACCAAGGGACAGGGTGATTGAAGCTTTCTTT.

Here the CDR3 DNA reads TGTGCCAGCAGCCCACTCGCGGCGTCGACCAATGAGCAGTTCTTC. It codes for CASSPLAASTNEQFF. The rearrangement uses TRBV7-2 and TRBJ2-1; D remains ambiguous. Trimming removed 5 bases from V and 6 bases from J, with 17 bases in between. Germline assignment: CDR1 SGHTA and CDR2 FQGNSA. The CDR3 totals 15 residues.

This chain links TRBV11-2 with TRBJ1-6; D remains ambiguous. From germline, CDR1 is SGHAT and CDR2 FQNNGV. This CDR3 spans 16 amino acids. Trimming pared 5 bases from V and 0 bases from J, leaving 11 bases between. CDR3 residues: CASSRTISSYNSPLHF. The CDR3 DNA sequence: TGTGCCAGCAGCCGCACAATCAGCTCCTATAATTCACCCCTCCACTTT.

This clone was detected once. The chain links TRBV11-2 to TRBJ2-1; TRBD1 aligns across 11 bases. This CDR3 is 14 amino acids long. Germline CDR1 SGHAT, CDR2 FQNNGV. The V segment lost 3 bases and the J segment 8 bases; nucleotides outside the gene matches: 3. The CDR3 loop reads CASSLDRGPYEQFF. The CDR3 bases are TGTGCCAGCAGCTTGGACAGGGGGCCTTATGAGCAGTTCTTC.

Concerning this clone itself: Other DNA sequences in this sample translate to the same CDR3. The chain uses TRBV30 and TRBJ2-1; D gene uncertain. Germline CDR1 GTSNPN, CDR2 SVGIG (reference sequence). The CDR3 runs to 13 residues. Trimming removed 0 bases from V and 4 bases from J, with 7 bases in between. CDR3 amino acids: CAWSVNRYNEQFF. As DNA, the CDR3 is TGTGCCTGGAGTGTGAATAGATACAATGAGCAGTTCTTC.

The chain links TRBV2 to TRBJ2-7, with 8 bases matching TRBD2. This CDR3 spans 15 amino acids. Germline trimming cut 6 bases from V and 4 bases from J; bases unmatched to any gene: 11. CDR1 and CDR2 from the germline V gene are SNHLY and FYNNEI. CDR3 sequence: CASRSRGGGPYEQYF. The CDR3 coding sequence is TGTGCCAGCAGATCGAGGGGCGGGGGGCCTTACGAGCAGTACTTC.

The rearrangement links TRBV6-5 to TRBJ2-7, with D perhaps TRBD1 (7 bases). The germline V gene encodes CDR1 MNHEY and CDR2 SVGAGI. Trimming stripped 6 bases from V and 3 bases from J, with 18 bases between. This CDR3 spans 15 amino acids. The CDR3, as DNA: TGTGCCAGCAGGGCTGGAGGGGGCCCCTACTACGAGCAGTACTTC. Its protein is CASRAGGGPYYEQYF.

CDR3 sequence reads: CASSLGQGDYEQYF. The CDR3 bases are TGTGCCAGCAGCTTGGGACAGGGTGACTACGAGCAGTACTTC. The chain is built from TRBV5-6 and TRBJ2-7, with 7 bases aligning to TRBD1. The length of the CDR3 is 14 residues. Trimming at V came to 0 bases and at J to 3 bases, leaving 3 bases not matched to a gene. Germline V CDR1 and CDR2: SGHDT, YYEEEE.

This rearrangement joins TRBV18 to TRBJ1-1; 11 nucleotides line up with TRBD1. Germline trimming cut 5 bases from V and 3 bases from J; bases unmatched to any gene: 8. The germline CDR1 and CDR2 sequences are KGHSH and LQKENI. This CDR3 contains 16 residues. The CDR3 sequence: CASSFLAGQGDTEAFF. The CDR3 DNA sequence: TGTGCCAGCTCATTCCTAGCGGGACAGGGGGACACTGAAGCTTTCTTT. Looking up the rest from reference TRBV18 and TRBJ1-1 gives the full variable domain: NAGVMQNPRHLVRRRGQEARLRCSPMKGHSHVYWYRQLPEEGLKFMVYLQKENIIDESGMPKERFSAEFPKEGPSILRIQQVVRGDSAAYFCASSFLAGQGDTEAFFGQGTRLTVV.

V is TRBV7-9 and J is TRBJ1-1, with 9 nucleotides matching TRBD1. This CDR3 has 16 residues. The V gene's germline CDR1 is SEHNR and CDR2 FQNEAQ (reference sequence). V lost 5 bases and J lost 5; bases outside the gene matches: 12. CDR3 coding DNA: TGTGCCAGCAGCCCAGCCCTGACAGGGGGAAAGACTGAAGCTTTCTTT. Its translation: CASSPALTGGKTEAFF.

The gene calls are TRBV6-2 or TRBV6-3 and TRBJ2-7; 9 nucleotides line up with TRBD1. This CDR3 has 14 residues. Germline V gives CDR1 MNHEY, CDR2 SVGEGT. The junction had 4 bases not matched to a gene; V was cut back by 2 bases and J by 5 bases. The CDR3 DNA is TGTGCCAGCAGTTACGGGGACAGGGTCAACGAGCAGTACTTC. Residues: CASSYGDRVNEQYF.

The chain combines TRBV3-1 (or the pseudogene TRBV3-2) with TRBJ1-2, with 8 positions matching TRBD1. Germline V CDR1 and CDR2: LGHDT, YNNKEL (reference sequence). With 5 bases clipped from V and 4 bases from J, the junction kept 3 bases outside the gene matches. The CDR3 spans 13 residues. CDR3: CASSSDRGYGYTF. The CDR3 coding sequence is TGTGCCAGCAGCTCCGACAGGGGCTATGGCTACACCTTC.